Below, one TCR beta chain is given with its context. Its antigen is not known. The source of the sample is a study of tumour-infiltrating T cells in Burkitt lymphoma. Study information: All epidemiological Burkitt lymphoma subtypes were represented in the cohort. Productive clonality predicted overall and progression-free survival.

Regarding the study as a whole: Public clonotypes, several, appeared across numerous Burkitt lymphoma patients.

The CDR3 contains 13 residues. Germline V lookup: CDR1 LGHNA, CDR2 YSLEER. Trimming took off 4 bases at V and 4 bases at J, with 10 bases between the two ends. The table came from immunoSEQ multiplex PCR; TCRdb's copy has only in-frame clones and leaves some out. The table lists 1,200 or so clones, approximately 12% of them singletons. The sequencing sample was made of tumor tissue. This receptor was taken from a human donor with Burkitt lymphoma. This rearrangement joins TRBV4-3 to TRBJ1-2; no clear D gene. This chain's CDR3 is CASSPGGRYGYTF. DNA for the CDR3: TGCGCCAGCAGCCCCGGTGGCCGCTATGGCTACACCTTC.